These 8 T cell receptor beta chains share one sample of origin, sequenced in a study of T-cell memory formation after mild COVID-19 (dated by TCRdb to the early 2020s). Libraries came from 5' RACE. For sequencing, an Illumina NovaSeq 6000 was employed. TCRdb passed the public sequencing reads through fastp at Q25 and MiXCR, retaining productive beta sequences. Each entry merges the rows of one CDR3 protein and shows their most common DNA and genes. The sample table holds around 320,000 distinct CDR3 sequences, of which 25% to 30% were seen once. Around an eighth of the sample lies in the top ten. Sequencing input: PBMCs or a T cell subset sorted from them (not recorded which). The source of these receptors is an adult woman who had mild COVID-19 (a few samples of this study predate the infection). The sample titles of this study are shuffled in the database, so cell type and time point are left out; the donor was told from shared clones.

This clonotype was seen a handful of times. V is TRBV7-3 and J is TRBJ1-6; 11 bases line up with TRBD1. Germline V gene sequence: CDR1 SGHTA, CDR2 FQGTGA. After removal of 2 bases from V and 7 bases from J, the junction contained 10 bases not matched to a gene. This CDR3 spans 18 amino acids. The CDR3 here is CASSLLPGTGGLNSPLHF. In DNA form, the CDR3 reads TGTGCCAGCAGCTTACTGCCCGGGACAGGGGGACTCAATTCACCCCTCCACTTT.

V gene TRBV24-1 combines with J gene TRBJ2-1; 8 nucleotides agree with TRBD2. The CDR3 totals 17 residues. J lost 6 bases, V lost 5 bases, and 14 bases had no gene match. The germline V gene has CDR1 KGHDR and CDR2 SFDVKD. Here the CDR3 DNA reads TGTGCCACCAGTGGAGCGAGCGGGAGCTCTATTGGCAATGAGCAGTTCTTC. Amino acid sequence: CATSGASGSSIGNEQFF.

The rearrangement joins TRBV5-1 to TRBJ2-1; 8 positions agree with TRBD2. Germline V gene lookup returns CDR1 SGHRS and CDR2 YFSETQ. V lost 4 bases, J lost 2 bases, and 11 bases stayed unmatched. The CDR3 runs 17 residues. The CDR3 DNA sequence: TGCGCCAGCAGCCATCCGTCGGCGGGGGGAGCCTACAATGAGCAGTTCTTC. Protein sequence: CASSHPSAGGAYNEQFF. The variable domain in full, completed from reference TRBV5-1 and TRBJ2-1, reads KAGVTQTPRYLIKTRGQQVTLSCSPISGHRSVSWYQQTPGQGLQFLFEYFSETQRNKGNFPGRFSGRQFSNSRSEMNVSTLELGDSALYLCASSHPSAGGAYNEQFFGPGTRLTVL.

This chain connects TRBV12-3 or TRBV12-4 to TRBJ2-7, with a tentative D call TRBD1 (6 bases). V shed 6 bases and J shed 2 bases, with 14 bases lying between them. The CDR3 has 14 amino acids. The CDR3 DNA reads TGTGCCAGCAGCTTCCGGGACAACACCTACGAGCAGTACTTC. It yields the protein CASSFRDNTYEQYF.

This clonotype was detected a few times. The J gene is TRBJ2-3, the V gene TRBV9; the match to TRBD2 covers 7 bases. The length of the CDR3 is 13 residues. J was trimmed by 8 bases and V by 5 bases; bases with no gene match: 8. Germline V gene lookup returns CDR1 SGDLS and CDR2 YYNGEE. The DNA of the CDR3 is TGTGCCAGCAGGGGGGGGGATGCAGTTACGCAGTATTTT. Translated, it gives CASRGGDAVTQYF.

V gene TRBV4-1 combines with J gene TRBJ2-7; no reliable D call. Germline values: CDR1 MGHRA, CDR2 YSYEKL. V dropped 0 bases and J dropped 3 bases, with 15 bases sitting between them. This CDR3 is 16 amino acids long. In nucleotides, the CDR3 is TGCGCCAGCAGCCAAGAAGAAGACGGCAACCTCTACGAGCAGTACTTC. Protein: CASSQEEDGNLYEQYF.

The chain combines TRBV24-1 with TRBJ2-5; D uncertain. Germline V gene data show CDR1 as KGHDR and CDR2 as SFDVKD. V was pared by 4 bases and J by 5 bases, with 10 bases between. CDR3 size: 13 residues. CDR3 residues: CATSDHNGETQYF. The CDR3 region has the DNA TGTGCCACCAGTGACCACAACGGGGAGACCCAGTACTTC.

V is TRBV4-2 and J is TRBJ1-1; D gene unclear. The CDR3 extends over 13 amino acids. V dropped 2 bases and J dropped 8 bases, with 12 bases sitting between them. The germline V gene encodes CDR1 LGHNA and CDR2 YNFKEQ. The CDR3 DNA follows: TGTGCCAGCAGCCAAAACCGCAGGATCGAAGCTTTCTTT. Amino acids: CASSQNRRIEAFF.